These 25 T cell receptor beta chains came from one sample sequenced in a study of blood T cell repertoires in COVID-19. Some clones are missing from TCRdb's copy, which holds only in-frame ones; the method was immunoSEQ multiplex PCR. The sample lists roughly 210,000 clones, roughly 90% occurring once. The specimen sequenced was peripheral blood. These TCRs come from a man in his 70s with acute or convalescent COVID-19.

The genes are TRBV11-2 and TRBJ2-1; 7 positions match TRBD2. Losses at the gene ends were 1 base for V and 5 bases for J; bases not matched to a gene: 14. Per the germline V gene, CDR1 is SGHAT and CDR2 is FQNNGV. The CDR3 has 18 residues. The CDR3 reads CASSLGLQGGRGDNEQFF. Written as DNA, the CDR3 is TGTGCCAGCAGCTTAGGGCTCCAGGGCGGGAGAGGGGACAATGAGCAGTTCTTC.

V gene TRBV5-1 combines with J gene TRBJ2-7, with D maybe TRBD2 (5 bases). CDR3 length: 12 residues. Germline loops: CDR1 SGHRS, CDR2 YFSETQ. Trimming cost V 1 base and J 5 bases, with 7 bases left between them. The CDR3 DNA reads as TGCGCCAGCAGCTTGTCGGGAAACGAGCAGTACTTC. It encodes CASSLSGNEQYF. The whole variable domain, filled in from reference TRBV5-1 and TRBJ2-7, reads KAGVTQTPRYLIKTRGQQVTLSCSPISGHRSVSWYQQTPGQGLQFLFEYFSETQRNKGNFPGRFSGRQFSNSRSEMNVSTLELGDSALYLCASSLSGNEQYFGPGTRLTVT.

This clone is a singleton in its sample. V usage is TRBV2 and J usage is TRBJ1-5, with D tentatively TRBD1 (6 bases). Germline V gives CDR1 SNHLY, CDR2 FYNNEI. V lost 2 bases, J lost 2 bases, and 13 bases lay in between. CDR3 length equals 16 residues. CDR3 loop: CASSEIGQSGNQPQHF. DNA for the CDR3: TGTGCCAGCAGTGAAATCGGACAGTCGGGCAATCAGCCCCAGCATTTT.

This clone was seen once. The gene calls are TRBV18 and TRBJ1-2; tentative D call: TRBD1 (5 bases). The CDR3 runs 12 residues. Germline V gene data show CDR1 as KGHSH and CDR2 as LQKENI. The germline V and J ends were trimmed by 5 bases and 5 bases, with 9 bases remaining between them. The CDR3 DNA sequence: TGTGCCAGCTCATCTCAGGGTTATGGCTACACCTTC. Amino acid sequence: CASSSQGYGYTF.

The CDR3 region is CASSMGLAQETQYF. The CDR3 coding sequence is TGTGCCAGCAGTATGGGACTAGCCCAAGAGACCCAGTACTTC. The chain carries TRBV9 and TRBJ2-5; 9 positions match TRBD2. CDR3 length: 14 amino acids. The trim removed 5 bases at V and 1 base at J, leaving 3 bases unmatched. Germline CDR1 SGDLS, CDR2 YYNGEE.

CDR3 nucleotide sequence: TGCGCCAGCAGCTTGGTGACCGCGGGTAACTATGGCTACACCTTC. Protein: CASSLVTAGNYGYTF. The chain uses TRBV5-1 and TRBJ1-2; unclear D gene. CDR3 length equals 15 residues. Trimming took 0 bases from V and 1 from J, leaving 10 bases between them. Germline V lookup: CDR1 SGHRS, CDR2 YFSETQ.

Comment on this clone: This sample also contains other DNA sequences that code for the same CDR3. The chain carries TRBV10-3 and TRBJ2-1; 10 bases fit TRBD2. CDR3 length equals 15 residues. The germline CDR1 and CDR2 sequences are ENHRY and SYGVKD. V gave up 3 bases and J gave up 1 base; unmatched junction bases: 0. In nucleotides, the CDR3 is TGTGCCATCAGTGAAGCGGGGGGGTCCTACAATGAGCAGTTCTTC. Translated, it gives CAISEAGGSYNEQFF.

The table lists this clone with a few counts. The DNA of the CDR3 is TGCAGCGTTACACAGGGGCTCAATCAGCCCCAGCATTTT. It specifies CSVTQGLNQPQHF. V usage is TRBV29-1 and J usage is TRBJ1-5, with 7 nucleotides matching TRBD1. The CDR3 sequence is 13 residues long. CDR1 and CDR2 (germline): SQVTM, ANQGSEA. J lost 3 bases, V lost 5 bases, and 4 bases had no gene match.

As DNA, the CDR3 is TGTGCCAGCGGAGGACAGCCTATCCAATTCTTC. Protein product: CASGGQPIQFF. The chain joins TRBV6-5 to TRBJ2-1; D perhaps matches TRBD1 (6 bases). The CDR3 totals 11 residues. Germline V CDR1 and CDR2: MNHEY, SVGAGI. The germline V and J ends were trimmed by 8 bases and 16 bases, with 18 bases remaining between them.

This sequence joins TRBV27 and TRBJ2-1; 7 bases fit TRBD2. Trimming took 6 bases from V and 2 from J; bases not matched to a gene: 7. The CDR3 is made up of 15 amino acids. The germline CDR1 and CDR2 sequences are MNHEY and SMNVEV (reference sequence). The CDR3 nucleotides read TGTGCCAGCAGCAAGAGCGGGACTGCCTACAATGAGCAGTTCTTC. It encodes CASSKSGTAYNEQFF.

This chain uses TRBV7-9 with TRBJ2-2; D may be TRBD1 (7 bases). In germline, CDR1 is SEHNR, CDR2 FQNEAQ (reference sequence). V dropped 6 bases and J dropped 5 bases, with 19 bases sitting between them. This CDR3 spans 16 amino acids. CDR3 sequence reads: CASRLAGAGGTGELFF. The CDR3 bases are TGTGCCAGCAGGTTGGCCGGCGCAGGGGGGACCGGGGAGCTGTTTTTT.

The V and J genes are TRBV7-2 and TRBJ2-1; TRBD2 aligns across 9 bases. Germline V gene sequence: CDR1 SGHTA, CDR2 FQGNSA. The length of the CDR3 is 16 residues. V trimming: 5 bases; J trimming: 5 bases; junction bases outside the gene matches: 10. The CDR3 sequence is CASSPRGGRANNEQFF. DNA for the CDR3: TGTGCCAGCAGCCCCCGTGGCGGGAGGGCAAACAATGAGCAGTTCTTC.

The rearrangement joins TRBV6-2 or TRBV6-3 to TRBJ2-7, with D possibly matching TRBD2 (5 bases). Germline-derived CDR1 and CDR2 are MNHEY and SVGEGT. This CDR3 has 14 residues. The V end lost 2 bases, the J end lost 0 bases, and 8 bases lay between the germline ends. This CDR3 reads CASSYEGSSYEQYF. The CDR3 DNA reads TGTGCCAGCAGTTACGAGGGCAGCTCCTACGAGCAGTACTTC.

Written as DNA, the CDR3 is TGCGCCAGCAGCCCCCGGACAGGGGAAGAGACCCAGTACTTC. The encoded protein is CASSPRTGEETQYF. The gene calls are TRBV5-1 and TRBJ2-5, with 9 bases matching TRBD1. In germline, CDR1 is SGHRS, CDR2 YFSETQ. The CDR3 spans 14 residues. J gave up 3 bases and V 4 bases, and 4 bases lay outside the gene matches.

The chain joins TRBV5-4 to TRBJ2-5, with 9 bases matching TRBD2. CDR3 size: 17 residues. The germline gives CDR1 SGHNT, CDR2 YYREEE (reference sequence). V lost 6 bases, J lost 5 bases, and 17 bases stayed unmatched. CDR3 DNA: TGTGCCAGCACCCGCGGGGGGGGAGGGACCACCGGGGAGACCCAGTACTTC. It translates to CASTRGGGGTTGETQYF.

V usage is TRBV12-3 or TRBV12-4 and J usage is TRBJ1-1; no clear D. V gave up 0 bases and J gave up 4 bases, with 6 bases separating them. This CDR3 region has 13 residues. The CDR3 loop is CASSLASSTEAFF. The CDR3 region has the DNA TGTGCCAGCAGTTTAGCGAGTAGCACTGAAGCTTTCTTT.

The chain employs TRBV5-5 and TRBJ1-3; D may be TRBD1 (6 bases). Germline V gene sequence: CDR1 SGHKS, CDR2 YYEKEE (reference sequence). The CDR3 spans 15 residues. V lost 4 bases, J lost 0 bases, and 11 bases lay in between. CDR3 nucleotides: TGTGCCAGCAGCCAAACGGACAGCTCTGGAAACACCATATATTTT. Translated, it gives CASSQTDSSGNTIYF.

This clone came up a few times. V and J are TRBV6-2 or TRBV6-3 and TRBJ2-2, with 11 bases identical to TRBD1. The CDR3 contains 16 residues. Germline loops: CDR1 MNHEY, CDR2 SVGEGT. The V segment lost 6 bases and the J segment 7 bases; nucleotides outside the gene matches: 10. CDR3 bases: TGTGCCAGCAGCCCCGGGACAGGGGGTTTCATCGGGGAGCTGTTTTTT. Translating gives CASSPGTGGFIGELFF.

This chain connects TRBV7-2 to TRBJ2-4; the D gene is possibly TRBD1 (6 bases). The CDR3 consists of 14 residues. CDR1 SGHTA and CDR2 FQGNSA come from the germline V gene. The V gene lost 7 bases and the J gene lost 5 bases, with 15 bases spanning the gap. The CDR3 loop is CASTPLGAQNIQYF. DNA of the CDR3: TGTGCCAGCACCCCCTTGGGGGCCCAAAACATTCAGTACTTC. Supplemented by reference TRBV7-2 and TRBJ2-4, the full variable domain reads GAGVSQSPSNKVTEKGKDVELRCDPISGHTALYWYRQSLGQGLEFLIYFQGNSAPDKSGLPSDRFSAERTGGSVSTLTIQRTQQEDSAVYLCASTPLGAQNIQYFGAGTRLSVL.

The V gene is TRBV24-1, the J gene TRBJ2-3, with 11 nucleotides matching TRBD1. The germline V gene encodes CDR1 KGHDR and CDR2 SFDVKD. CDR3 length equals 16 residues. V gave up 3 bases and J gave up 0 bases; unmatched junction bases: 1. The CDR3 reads CATSDGTGGSTDTQYF. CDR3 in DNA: TGTGCCACCAGTGATGGGACAGGGGGGAGCACAGATACGCAGTATTTT.

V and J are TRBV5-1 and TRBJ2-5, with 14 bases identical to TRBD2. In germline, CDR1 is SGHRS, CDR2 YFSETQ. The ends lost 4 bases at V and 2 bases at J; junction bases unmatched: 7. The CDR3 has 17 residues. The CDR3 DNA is TGCGCCAGCAGCGCGGGACTAGCGGGAGCGATGCAAGAGACCCAGTACTTC. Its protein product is CASSAGLAGAMQETQYF.

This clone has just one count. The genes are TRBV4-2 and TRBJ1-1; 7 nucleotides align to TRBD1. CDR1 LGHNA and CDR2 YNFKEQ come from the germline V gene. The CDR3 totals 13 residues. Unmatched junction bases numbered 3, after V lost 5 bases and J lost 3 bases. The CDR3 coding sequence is TGTGCCAGCAGCACGACAGGGTACACTGAAGCTTTCTTT. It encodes CASSTTGYTEAFF.

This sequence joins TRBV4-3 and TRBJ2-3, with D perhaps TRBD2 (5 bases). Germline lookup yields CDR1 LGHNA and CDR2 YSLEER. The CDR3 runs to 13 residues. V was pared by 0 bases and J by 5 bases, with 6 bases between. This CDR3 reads CASSQDREDTQYF. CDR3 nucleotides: TGCGCCAGCAGCCAAGATCGGGAAGATACGCAGTATTTT.

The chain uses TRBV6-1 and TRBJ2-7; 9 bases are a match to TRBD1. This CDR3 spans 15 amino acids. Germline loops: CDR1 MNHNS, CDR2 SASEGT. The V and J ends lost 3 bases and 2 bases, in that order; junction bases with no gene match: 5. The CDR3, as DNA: TGTGCCAGCAGTGAGGATACAGGGGGCGCCTACGAGCAGTACTTC. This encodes CASSEDTGGAYEQYF.

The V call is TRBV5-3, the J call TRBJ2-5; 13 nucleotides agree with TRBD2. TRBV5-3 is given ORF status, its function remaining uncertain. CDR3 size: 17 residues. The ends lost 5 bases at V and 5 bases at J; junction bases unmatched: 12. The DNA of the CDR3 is TGTGCCAGAAGTTCGGGACTAGCGGGATGGGAGGGGGAGACCCAGTACTTC. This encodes CARSSGLAGWEGETQYF.